This T cell receptor (beta chain) emerged from a study of T-cell reconstitution after alpha-beta-depleted transplantation in children. Study-wide results and limits: Several hundred expanded graft clones reportedly were the source of alpha-beta T cells about two months after transplant. Surviving recipient T cells and thymic progenitors accounted for the high day-60 TCRbeta diversity observed in some patients. A year post-transplant, T-cell counts and diversity derived mostly from newly produced T cells.

It was with unique molecular identifiers that the TCRbeta library was prepared. TCRdb processed the PCR reads anew with MiXCR; each CDR3 protein has one entry. Of 150,000 to 250,000 distinct CDR3 sequences in the sample, 5.5% to 7% were seen once. This clonotype has just a few counts. What it binds is unknown. The TCR sequence derives from a girl less than two years old with combined immunodeficiency, due to receive a stem cell transplant. The specimen comprised PBMCs, sampled before TCRalphabeta/CD19-depleted stem cell transplant.

CDR3 sequence reads: CASSPLGNTEAFF. In DNA, the CDR3 is TGTGCCAGTAGCCCACTGGGGAACACTGAAGCTTTCTTT. V and J are TRBV27 and TRBJ1-1; D call uncertain. From germline, CDR1 is MNHEY and CDR2 SMNVEV (reference sequence). The CDR3 contains 13 residues. Trimming left V 9 bases short and J 1 base short, with 12 bases between.